The 18 T cell receptor beta chains in this list originate from one sample, sequenced in a study of T cells in Graves' hyperthyroidism and ophthalmopathy. Researchers amplified the TCR beta CDR3 regions from RNA transcripts. When the TCR CDR3 underwent first-round RT-PCR, the HTBI primer set was used. TCRdb itself ran the multiplex PCR reads through MiXCR, one entry per CDR3 protein. Counted here are hundreds of thousands of distinct CDR3 sequences, over 35% occurring once; the ten biggest clones make up over 8%. Sequencing was carried out using blood. These receptors were collected from a man aged 18 to 29 with Graves' hyperthyroidism.

This clonotype has ten or more counts. The chain joins TRBV10-3 to TRBJ2-6, with D unclear. The CDR3 totals 17 residues. Germline CDR1 is ENHRY and CDR2 is SYGVKD. The V end was cut by 5 bases, the J end by 2 bases, with 16 bases between. The CDR3 here is CAISTTSLQTGANVLTF. As DNA, the CDR3 is TGTGCCATCAGTACCACCTCGCTCCAAACTGGGGCCAACGTCCTGACTTTC.

The table lists this clonotype with many counts. V gene TRBV5-1 combines with J gene TRBJ1-2; possibly TRBD1 for D (5 bases). The CDR3 is 15 residues long. V gave up 0 bases and J gave up 3 bases, with 12 bases separating them. CDR1 is SGHRS, CDR2 YFSETQ, per germline. The CDR3 loop is CASSLVQPQDYGYTF. The CDR3 nucleotides are TGCGCCAGCAGCTTGGTCCAGCCACAGGACTATGGCTACACCTTC.

The chain has TRBV9 and TRBJ1-1; D remains unclear. With 5 bases removed from V and 7 bases from J, the gap between germline ends came to 24 bases. In germline, CDR1 is SGDLS, CDR2 YYNGEE. CDR3 length equals 16 residues. CDR3: CASSASSFGRLSEAFF. CDR3 nucleotide sequence: TGTGCCAGCAGTGCCAGCAGCTTCGGACGTCTTAGTGAAGCTTTCTTT.

This clonotype was detected only a few times. The chain uses TRBV19 and TRBJ1-4, with 7 bases aligning to TRBD1. The CDR3 runs 15 residues. Germline V lookup: CDR1 LNHDA, CDR2 SQIVND (reference sequence). V was pared by 7 bases and J by 4 bases, with 9 bases of the junction left unmatched. Here the CDR3 DNA reads TGTGCCAGTAACGGAGGGGGCGCGGATAATGAAAAACTGTTTTTT. Amino acids: CASNGGGADNEKLFF.

The sample holds a few counts of this clonotype. The chain combines TRBV6-6 with TRBJ2-5; D might be TRBD1 (6 bases). V was shortened by 6 bases and J by 0 bases, with 11 bases between the two germline ends. Per the germline V gene, CDR1 is MNHNY and CDR2 is SVGAGI (reference sequence). The CDR3 sequence is 14 residues long. The CDR3 sequence is CASSERTDQETQYF. DNA for the CDR3: TGTGCCAGCAGCGAACGGACAGACCAAGAGACCCAGTACTTC.

This clonotype was seen repeatedly, ten times or more. The chain employs TRBV7-8 and TRBJ2-7; 8 nucleotides align to TRBD1. J was trimmed by 6 bases and V by 8 bases; bases with no gene match: 12. The CDR3 runs to 14 residues. Germline loops: CDR1 SGHVS, CDR2 FQNEAQ. The CDR3: CASGPGTGRIEQYF. The CDR3 DNA reads TGTGCCAGCGGTCCCGGGACAGGACGGATCGAGCAGTACTTC.

A remark on this clonotype: The junction does not match germline at one end; this may be a read error. The gene calls are TRBV25-1 and TRBJ2-7; the match to TRBD2 covers 11 bases. Germline lookup yields CDR1 MGHDK and CDR2 SYGVNS. The CDR3 contains 17 residues. CDR3 nucleotide sequence: TGTGCCGGCAGTTTCACCCTCGGGACTAGCGGCTCCTACGAGCAGTACTTC. Protein product: CAGSFTLGTSGSYEQYF.

This clonotype was observed a few times. The rearrangement links TRBV19 to TRBJ2-2; D remains ambiguous. The CDR3 is 16 residues long. Trimming took off 6 bases at V and 2 bases at J, with 16 bases between the two ends. The V gene's germline CDR1 is LNHDA and CDR2 SQIVND (reference sequence). In nucleotides, the CDR3 is TGTGCCAGTAGAGGTGTGCAGGTTTTTAACACCGGGGAGCTGTTTTTT. This codes for CASRGVQVFNTGELFF.

The genes are TRBV5-6 and TRBJ2-7; TRBD1 aligns across 11 bases. This CDR3 comprises 16 residues. After removal of 4 bases from V and 3 bases from J, the junction contained 9 bases not matched to a gene. Germline loops: CDR1 SGHDT, CDR2 YYEEEE. In nucleotides, the CDR3 is TGTGCCAGCAGCCTAACCCGGGACAGGGGGATCTACGAGCAGTACTTC. Amino acids: CASSLTRDRGIYEQYF. The whole variable domain, filled in from reference TRBV5-6 and TRBJ2-7, reads DAGVTQSPTHLIKTRGQQVTLRCSPKSGHDTVSWYQQALGQGPQFIFQYYEEEERQRGNFPDRFSGHQFPNYSSELNVNALLLGDSALYLCASSLTRDRGIYEQYFGPGTRLTVT.

This clonotype appeared many times. The chain combines TRBV19 with TRBJ1-5; D unclear. Trimming removed 4 bases from V and 5 bases from J, with 12 bases in between. Germline CDR1 LNHDA, CDR2 SQIVND (reference sequence). The CDR3 has 14 residues. CDR3 nucleotides: TGTGCCAGTAGTAGAAGATTGGTAGATCAGCCCCAGCATTTT. Amino acid sequence: CASSRRLVDQPQHF. Filled out from reference TRBV19 and TRBJ1-5, the complete variable domain reads DGGITQSPKYLFRKEGQNVTLSCEQNLNHDAMYWYRQDPGQGLRLIYYSQIVNDFQKGDIAEGYSVSREKKESFPLTVTSAQKNPTAFYLCASSRRLVDQPQHFGDGTRLSIL.

The rearrangement links TRBV5-1 to TRBJ2-7, with TRBD1 as a possible D gene (6 bases). This CDR3 is built from 15 residues. The V end was cut by 3 bases, the J end by 0 bases, with 13 bases between. Germline lookup yields CDR1 SGHRS and CDR2 YFSETQ. The CDR3 DNA reads as TGCGCCAGCAGCTCAATACAGGGAACCTCCTACGAGCAGTACTTC. Its protein is CASSSIQGTSYEQYF. Full variable domain (outside the CDR3, taken from reference TRBV5-1 and TRBJ2-7): KAGVTQTPRYLIKTRGQQVTLSCSPISGHRSVSWYQQTPGQGLQFLFEYFSETQRNKGNFPGRFSGRQFSNSRSEMNVSTLELGDSALYLCASSSIQGTSYEQYFGPGTRLTVT.

V is TRBV20-1 and J is TRBJ1-4; D unclear. Germline V CDR1 and CDR2: DFQATT, SNEGSKA (reference sequence). The V gene lost 1 base and the J gene lost 7 bases, with 13 bases spanning the gap. There are 14 residues in the CDR3. The CDR3 sequence: CSARVPGTGEKLFF. DNA of the CDR3: TGCAGTGCTAGAGTACCTGGAACGGGTGAAAAACTGTTTTTT.

To note about this clonotype: It may be a read error: a sequence one base away is much more abundant. The rearrangement uses TRBV20-1 and TRBJ1-3, with TRBD1 matching over 7 bases. The V segment lost 2 bases and the J segment 8 bases; nucleotides outside the gene matches: 6. This CDR3 region has 13 residues. Germline V lookup: CDR1 DFQATT, CDR2 SNEGSKA (reference sequence). The CDR3: CSARPRQGHTIYF. CDR3 coding DNA: TGCAGTGCTAGACCCAGACAGGGACACACCATATATTTT.

The rearrangement uses TRBV9 and TRBJ1-3; no reliable D call. Germline-derived CDR1 and CDR2 are SGDLS and YYNGEE. The length of the CDR3 is 14 residues. Trimming took 6 bases from V and 0 from J, leaving 10 bases between them. CDR3 DNA sequence: TGTGCCAGCATGCCGATGGGCTCTGGAAACACCATATATTTT. This translates into CASMPMGSGNTIYF.

CDR3 protein: CASSVAAGGSHEQYF. In nucleotides, the CDR3 is TGTGCCAGCAGCGTAGCGGCGGGAGGGTCTCACGAGCAGTACTTC. V and J are TRBV9 and TRBJ2-7, with 9 bases lining up with TRBD2. The CDR3 length is 15 residues. Germline CDR1 is SGDLS and CDR2 is YYNGEE. J was trimmed by 5 bases and V by 0 bases; bases with no gene match: 6.

This clonotype was detected only once. The V call is TRBV19, the J call TRBJ1-2, with D possibly being TRBD1 (5 bases). Trimming took 3 bases from V and 4 from J, leaving 18 bases between them. CDR1 and CDR2 from the germline V gene are LNHDA and SQIVND (reference sequence). The CDR3 length is 16 residues. CDR3 in amino acids: CASSIPDSLAGYGYTF. CDR3 bases: TGTGCCAGTAGTATCCCCGACAGCCTGGCGGGCTATGGCTACACCTTC.

Points on this clonotype: This may come from a read error, since a much larger clone is one base off. This sequence joins TRBV20-1 and TRBJ1-1, with D possibly TRBD1 on 5 matching bases. From germline, CDR1 is DFQATT and CDR2 SNEGSKA (reference sequence). CDR3 length: 13 amino acids. Trimming took 0 bases from V and 4 from J, leaving 9 bases between them. The chain's CDR3 is CSAREGTGTEAFF. The DNA for the CDR3 is TGCAGTGCTAGAGAAGGGACTGGCACTGAAGCTTTCTTT.

At least ten counts were recorded for this clonotype. This sequence joins TRBV10-3 and TRBJ2-7; no definite D call. Trimming removed 0 bases from V and 3 bases from J, with 9 bases in between. The CDR3 runs to 14 residues. The germline V gene encodes CDR1 ENHRY and CDR2 SYGVKD. CDR3 DNA: TGTGCCATCAGTGAGTCAAGAAACAACTACGAGCAGTACTTC. Protein product: CAISESRNNYEQYF.